The rows below give T cell receptor beta chains drawn from one sample of a study of blood T cell repertoires in COVID-19. Profiling relied on immunoSEQ multiplex PCR, and the TCRdb table lists in-frame clones only, not all of them. The table includes 200,000 to 300,000 clones, 86% detected once. Sample: peripheral blood. These receptors were taken from a man aged 25-40 years with active or convalescent COVID-19. Each CDR3 is given with its conserved first and last residue. Fields, in order: CDR3 protein, CDR3 DNA, V gene, D gene, J gene. A D gene is named only where the DNA matches it firmly.

CDR3aa: CASSLIGNQPQHF; CDR3nt: TGTGCCAGCAGCCTGATCGGTAATCAGCCCCAGCATTTT; v_gene: TRBV3-1/TRBV3-2; d_gene: -; j_gene: TRBJ1-5
CDR3aa: CATSFGQSNTGELFF; CDR3nt: TGTGCCACCAGCTTCGGACAGTCAAACACCGGGGAGCTGTTTTTT; v_gene: TRBV15; d_gene: -; j_gene: TRBJ2-2
CDR3aa: CAIPSTSGFSYEQYF; CDR3nt: TGTGCCATTCCTTCTACTAGCGGGTTCTCCTACGAGCAGTACTTC; v_gene: TRBV6-5; d_gene: TRBD2; j_gene: TRBJ2-7
CDR3aa: CASSLLAGGLDTQYF; CDR3nt: TGTGCCAGCAGTTTACTAGCGGGGGGGCTAGATACGCAGTATTTT; v_gene: TRBV27; d_gene: TRBD2; j_gene: TRBJ2-3
CDR3aa: CASSSLTGLSEQYF; CDR3nt: TGTGCCAGCAGTTCCCTGACAGGCCTCTCCGAGCAGTACTTC; v_gene: TRBV27; d_gene: -; j_gene: TRBJ2-7
CDR3aa: CASSLGLGQPQHF; CDR3nt: TGTGCCAGCAGCCTTGGACTCGGGCAGCCCCAGCATTTT; v_gene: TRBV27; d_gene: -; j_gene: TRBJ1-5
CDR3aa: CASSRTSGGASPGELFF; CDR3nt: TGTGCCAGTAGCAGGACTAGCGGGGGGGCCTCGCCCGGGGAGCTGTTTTTT; v_gene: TRBV19; d_gene: TRBD2; j_gene: TRBJ2-2
CDR3aa: CASSIGYGTGVTEAFF; CDR3nt: TGTGCCAGTAGTATCGGCTACGGGACAGGGGTGACTGAAGCTTTCTTT; v_gene: TRBV19; d_gene: TRBD1; j_gene: TRBJ1-1
CDR3aa: CASSIRRDNTQYF; CDR3nt: TGTGCCAGTAGTATCCGACGGGACAATACGCAGTATTTT; v_gene: TRBV19; d_gene: -; j_gene: TRBJ2-3
CDR3aa: CAWSVGGLQTQYF; CDR3nt: TGTGCCTGGAGTGTAGGAGGGTTGCAGACCCAGTACTTC; v_gene: TRBV30; d_gene: -; j_gene: TRBJ2-5
CDR3aa: CASSPSGQGHQPQHF; CDR3nt: TGTGCCAGTTCCCCATCTGGACAGGGACATCAGCCCCAGCATTTT; v_gene: TRBV19; d_gene: TRBD1; j_gene: TRBJ1-5
CDR3aa: CATSTFGEFEAFF; CDR3nt: TGTGCCACCAGCACCTTTGGGGAGTTTGAAGCTTTCTTT; v_gene: TRBV15; d_gene: -; j_gene: TRBJ1-1
CDR3aa: CASGSVRGYTF; CDR3nt: TGTGCCAGTGGGTCGGTGCGGGGCTACACCTTC; v_gene: TRBV25-1; d_gene: -; j_gene: TRBJ1-2